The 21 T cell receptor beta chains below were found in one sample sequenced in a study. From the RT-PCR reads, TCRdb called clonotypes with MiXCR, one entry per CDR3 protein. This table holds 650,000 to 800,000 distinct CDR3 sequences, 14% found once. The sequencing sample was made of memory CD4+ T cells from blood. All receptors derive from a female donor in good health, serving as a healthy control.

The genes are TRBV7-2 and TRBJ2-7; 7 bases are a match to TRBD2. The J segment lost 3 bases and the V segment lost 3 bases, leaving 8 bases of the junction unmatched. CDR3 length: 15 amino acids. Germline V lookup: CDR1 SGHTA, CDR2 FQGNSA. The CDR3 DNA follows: TGTGCCAGCAGCTTCCCGGGCGGGAGACGCTACGAGCAGTACTTC. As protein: CASSFPGGRRYEQYF. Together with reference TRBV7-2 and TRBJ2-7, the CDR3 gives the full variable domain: GAGVSQSPSNKVTEKGKDVELRCDPISGHTALYWYRQSLGQGLEFLIYFQGNSAPDKSGLPSDRFSAERTGGSVSTLTIQRTQQEDSAVYLCASSFPGGRRYEQYFGPGTRLTVT.

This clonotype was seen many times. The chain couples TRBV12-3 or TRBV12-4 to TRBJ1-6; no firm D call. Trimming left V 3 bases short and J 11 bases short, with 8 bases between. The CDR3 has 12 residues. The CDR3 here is CASSFNRTPLHF. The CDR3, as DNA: TGTGCCAGCAGTTTCAATAGGACACCCCTCCACTTT.

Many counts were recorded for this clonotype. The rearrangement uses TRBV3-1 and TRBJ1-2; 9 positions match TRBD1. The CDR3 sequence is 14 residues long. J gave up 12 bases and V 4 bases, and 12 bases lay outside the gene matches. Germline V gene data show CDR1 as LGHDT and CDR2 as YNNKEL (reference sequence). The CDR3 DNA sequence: TGTGCCAGCAGCCCGCCGGGACAGGGAGGGCATCACACCTTC. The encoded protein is CASSPPGQGGHHTF.

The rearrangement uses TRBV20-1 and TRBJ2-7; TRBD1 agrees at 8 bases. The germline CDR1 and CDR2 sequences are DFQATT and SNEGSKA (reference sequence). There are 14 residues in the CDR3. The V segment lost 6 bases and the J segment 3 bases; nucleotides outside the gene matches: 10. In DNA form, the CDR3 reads TGCAGTGCCCAAACGGACAGGGCAGGCTACGAGCAGTACTTC. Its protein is CSAQTDRAGYEQYF.

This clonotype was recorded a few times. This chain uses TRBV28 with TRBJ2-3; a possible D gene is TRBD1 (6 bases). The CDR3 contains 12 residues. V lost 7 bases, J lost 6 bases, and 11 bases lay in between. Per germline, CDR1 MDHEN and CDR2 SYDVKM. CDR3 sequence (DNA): TGTGCCAGCAAATCAGGGGTCGATACGCAGTATTTT. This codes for CASKSGVDTQYF.

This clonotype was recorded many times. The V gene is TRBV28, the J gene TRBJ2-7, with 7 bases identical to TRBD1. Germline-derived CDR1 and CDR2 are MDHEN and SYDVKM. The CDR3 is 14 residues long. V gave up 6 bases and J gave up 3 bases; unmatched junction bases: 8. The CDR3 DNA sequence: TGTGCCAGCAGCCTGCCCAGGGGGTTCTACGAGCAGTACTTC. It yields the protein CASSLPRGFYEQYF.

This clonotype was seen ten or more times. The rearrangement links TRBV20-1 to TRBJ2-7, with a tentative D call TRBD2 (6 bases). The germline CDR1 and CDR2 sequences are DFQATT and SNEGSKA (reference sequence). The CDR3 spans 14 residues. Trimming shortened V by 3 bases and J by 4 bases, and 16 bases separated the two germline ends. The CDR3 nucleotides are TGCAGTGCTAGTGGAGTCGCTAGCGCTTACGAGCAGTACTTC. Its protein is CSASGVASAYEQYF.

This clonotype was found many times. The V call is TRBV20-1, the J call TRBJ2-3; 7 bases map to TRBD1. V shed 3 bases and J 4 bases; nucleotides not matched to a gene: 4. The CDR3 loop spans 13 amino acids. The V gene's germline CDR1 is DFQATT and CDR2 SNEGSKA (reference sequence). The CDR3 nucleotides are TGCAGTGCTAGGGTACAGGGGCCAGATACGCAGTATTTT. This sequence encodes CSARVQGPDTQYF.

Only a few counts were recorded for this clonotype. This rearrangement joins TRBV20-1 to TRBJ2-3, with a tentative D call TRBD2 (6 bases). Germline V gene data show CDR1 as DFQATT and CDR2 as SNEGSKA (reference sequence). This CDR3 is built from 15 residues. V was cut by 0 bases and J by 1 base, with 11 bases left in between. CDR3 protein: CSARDGRGGTDTQYF. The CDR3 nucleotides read TGCAGTGCTAGAGACGGGAGAGGGGGCACAGATACGCAGTATTTT.

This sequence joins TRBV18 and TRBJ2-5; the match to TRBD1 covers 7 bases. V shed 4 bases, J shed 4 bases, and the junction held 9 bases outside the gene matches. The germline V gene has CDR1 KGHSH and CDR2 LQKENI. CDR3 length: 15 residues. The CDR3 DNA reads TGTGCCAGCTCACACGGGACAGCCGCATCAGAGACCCAGTACTTC. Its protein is CASSHGTAASETQYF.

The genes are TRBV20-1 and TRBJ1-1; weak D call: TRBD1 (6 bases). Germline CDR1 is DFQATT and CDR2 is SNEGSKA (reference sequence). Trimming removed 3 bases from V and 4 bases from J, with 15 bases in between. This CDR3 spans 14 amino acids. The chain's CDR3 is CSARVAGGPTEAFF. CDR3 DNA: TGCAGTGCTAGGGTGGCCGGGGGGCCCACTGAAGCTTTCTTT.

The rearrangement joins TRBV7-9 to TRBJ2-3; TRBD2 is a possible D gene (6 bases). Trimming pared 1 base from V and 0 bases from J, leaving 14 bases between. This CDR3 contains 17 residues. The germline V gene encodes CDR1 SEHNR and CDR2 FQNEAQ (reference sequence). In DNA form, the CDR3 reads TGTGCCAGCAGCTTAGTAGAGGAGGGTCCTAGCACAGATACGCAGTATTTT. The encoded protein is CASSLVEEGPSTDTQYF.

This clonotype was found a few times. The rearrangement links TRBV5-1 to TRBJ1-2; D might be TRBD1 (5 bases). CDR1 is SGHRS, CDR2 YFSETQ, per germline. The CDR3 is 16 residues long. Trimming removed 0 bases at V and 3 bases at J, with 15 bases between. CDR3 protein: CASSLASGIGDYGYTF. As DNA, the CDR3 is TGCGCCAGCAGCTTGGCCTCAGGGATAGGGGACTATGGCTACACCTTC.

CDR3 region: CASSTGQGGMNTEAFF. The CDR3 DNA follows: TGCGCCAGCAGCACGGGACAGGGGGGCATGAACACTGAAGCTTTCTTT. The V and J genes are TRBV5-1 and TRBJ1-1, with 11 bases fitting TRBD1. The CDR3 is made up of 16 amino acids. V was clipped by 4 bases and J by 0 bases; unmatched bases: 5. Per germline, CDR1 SGHRS and CDR2 YFSETQ.

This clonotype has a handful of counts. The CDR3 region is CASSFLGLAGVLYNEQFF. The DNA of the CDR3 is TGTGCCAGCAGCTTTCTGGGGCTAGCGGGAGTACTCTACAATGAGCAGTTCTTC. The chain joins TRBV11-2 to TRBJ2-1; 10 bases are shared with TRBD2. Germline V gene data show CDR1 as SGHAT and CDR2 as FQNNGV. The CDR3 runs 18 residues. J lost 3 bases, V lost 3 bases, and 11 bases had no gene match.

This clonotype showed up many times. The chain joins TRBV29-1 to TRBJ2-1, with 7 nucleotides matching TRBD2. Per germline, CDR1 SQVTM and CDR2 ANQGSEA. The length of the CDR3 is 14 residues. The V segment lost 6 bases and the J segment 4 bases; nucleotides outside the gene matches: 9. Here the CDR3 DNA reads TGCAGCGTCCCGGGACTACCCAATTACAATGAGCAGTTCTTC. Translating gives CSVPGLPNYNEQFF.

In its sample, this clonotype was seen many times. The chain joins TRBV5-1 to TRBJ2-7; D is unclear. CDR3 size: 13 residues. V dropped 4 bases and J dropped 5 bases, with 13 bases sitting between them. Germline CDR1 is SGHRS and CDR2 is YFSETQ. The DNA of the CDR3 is TGCGCCAGCAGCCCACCGAGTAACCACGAGCAGTACTTC. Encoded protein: CASSPPSNHEQYF.

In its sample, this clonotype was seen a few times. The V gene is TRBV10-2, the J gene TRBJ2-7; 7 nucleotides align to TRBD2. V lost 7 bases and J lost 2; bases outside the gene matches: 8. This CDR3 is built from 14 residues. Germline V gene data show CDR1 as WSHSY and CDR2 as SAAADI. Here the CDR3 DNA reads TGCGCCAGCAAGATTGGGGGAGGGACCTACGAGCAGTACTTC. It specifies CASKIGGGTYEQYF.

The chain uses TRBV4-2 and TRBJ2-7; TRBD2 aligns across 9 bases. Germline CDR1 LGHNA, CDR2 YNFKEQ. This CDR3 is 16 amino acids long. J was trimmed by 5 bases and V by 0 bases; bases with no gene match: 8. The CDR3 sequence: CASSQDEAGGRNEQYF. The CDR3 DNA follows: TGTGCCAGCAGCCAAGACGAAGCGGGAGGTCGAAACGAGCAGTACTTC.

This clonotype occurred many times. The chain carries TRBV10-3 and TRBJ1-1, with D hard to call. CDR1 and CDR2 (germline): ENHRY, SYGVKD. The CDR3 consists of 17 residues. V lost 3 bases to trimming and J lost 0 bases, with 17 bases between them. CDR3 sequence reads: CAISDPTNQAVNTEAFF. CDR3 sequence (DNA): TGTGCCATCAGTGATCCGACCAACCAGGCCGTGAACACTGAAGCTTTCTTT.

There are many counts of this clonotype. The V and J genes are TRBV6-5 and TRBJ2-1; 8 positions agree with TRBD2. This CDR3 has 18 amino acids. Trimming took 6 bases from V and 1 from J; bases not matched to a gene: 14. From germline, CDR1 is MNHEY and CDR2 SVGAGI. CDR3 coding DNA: TGTGCCAGCAGCCCCCTAGTACTAGCGGAAGGATCCTACAATGAGCAGTTCTTC. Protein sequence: CASSPLVLAEGSYNEQFF.